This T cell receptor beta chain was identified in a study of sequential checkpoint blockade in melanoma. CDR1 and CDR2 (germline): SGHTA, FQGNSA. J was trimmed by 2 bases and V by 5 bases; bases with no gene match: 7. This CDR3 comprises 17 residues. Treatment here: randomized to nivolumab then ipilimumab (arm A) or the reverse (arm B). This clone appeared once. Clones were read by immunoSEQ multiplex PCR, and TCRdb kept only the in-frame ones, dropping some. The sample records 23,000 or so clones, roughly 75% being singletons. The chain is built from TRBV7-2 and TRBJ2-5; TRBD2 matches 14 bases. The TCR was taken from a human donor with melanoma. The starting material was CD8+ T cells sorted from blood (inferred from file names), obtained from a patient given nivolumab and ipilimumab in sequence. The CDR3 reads CASSRTSGGLPQETQYF. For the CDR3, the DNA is TGTGCCAGCAGCCGGACTAGCGGGGGGCTACCACAAGAGACCCAGTACTTC. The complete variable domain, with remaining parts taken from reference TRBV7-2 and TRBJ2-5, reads GAGVSQSPSNKVTEKGKDVELRCDPISGHTALYWYRQSLGQGLEFLIYFQGNSAPDKSGLPSDRFSAERTGGSVSTLTIQRTQQEDSAVYLCASSRTSGGLPQETQYFGPGTRLLVL.